The 29 T cell receptor beta chains in this list originate from one sample, sequenced in a study of radiation and T cells in renal cell carcinoma. Using immunoSEQ multiplex PCR, the repertoire was profiled, and TCRdb retains in-frame clones only, with some absent. The sample has some 150,000 clones; roughly 83% are singletons. The time point: baseline pretreatment blood. As for treatment: 15 Gy SBRT to primary tumor, nephrectomy 4 weeks later. The material sequenced was blood, taken from a patient whose treatment included radiotherapy and nephrectomy. The receptors stem from a woman aged 45-59 years with renal cell carcinoma.

This sequence joins TRBV7-2 and TRBJ1-4, with D possibly being TRBD1 (6 bases). The CDR3 has 15 residues. Trimming took off 5 bases at V and 6 bases at J, with 16 bases between the two ends. Germline lookup yields CDR1 SGHTA and CDR2 FQGNSA. The CDR3 here is CASSAQTGLDEKLFF. Here the CDR3 DNA reads TGTGCCAGCAGCGCCCAGACAGGTTTGGATGAAAAACTGTTTTTT.

DNA of the CDR3: TGTGCCAGTAGTTCGATGACAGGGGGCTTCTTACATGGCTACACCTTC. Protein product: CASSSMTGGFLHGYTF. This chain connects TRBV19 to TRBJ1-2, with TRBD1 matching over 10 bases. CDR1 and CDR2 (germline): LNHDA, SQIVND (reference sequence). Trimming removed 5 bases from V and 6 bases from J; junction bases left unmatched: 12. This CDR3 is built from 16 residues.

This clone appeared once. The chain joins TRBV4-3 to TRBJ2-2; the match to TRBD2 covers 11 bases. This CDR3 spans 17 amino acids. Germline loops: CDR1 LGHNA, CDR2 YSLEER. V trimming: 3 bases; J trimming: 0 bases; junction bases outside the gene matches: 3. Here the CDR3 reads CASSQSSGGANTGELFF. CDR3 in DNA: TGCGCCAGCAGCCAGAGTAGCGGGGGGGCGAACACCGGGGAGCTGTTTTTT.

The chain uses TRBV5-6 and TRBJ1-1; no clear D. Trimming pared 0 bases from V and 0 bases from J, leaving 6 bases between. Germline CDR1 and CDR2: SGHDT and YYEEEE. The CDR3 sequence is 14 residues long. The CDR3 coding sequence is TGTGCCAGCAGCTTGGGGGATATGAACACTGAAGCTTTCTTT. It specifies CASSLGDMNTEAFF.

This clone was seen only a few times. This chain uses TRBV27 with TRBJ1-4; D is ambiguous. The V end lost 5 bases, the J end lost 8 bases, and 18 bases lay between the germline ends. In germline, CDR1 is MNHEY, CDR2 SMNVEV (reference sequence). This CDR3 contains 15 residues. The CDR3 reads CASSPPGSLGEKLFF. In DNA form, the CDR3 reads TGTGCCAGCAGTCCGCCGGGATCGCTGGGGGAAAAACTGTTTTTT.

Written as DNA, the CDR3 is TGCGCCAGCAGCTTGTCCAACCCAACTAATGAAAAACTGTTTTTT. It encodes CASSLSNPTNEKLFF. The V and J genes are TRBV5-1 and TRBJ1-4; D call uncertain. Between the trimmed V and J ends, which lost 1 base and 0 bases, there was a span of 7 bases. The CDR3 is made up of 15 amino acids. CDR1 is SGHRS, CDR2 YFSETQ, per germline.

In this sample, this clone turned up a few times. The V call is TRBV27, the J call TRBJ1-5, with D perhaps matching TRBD1 (5 bases). There are 15 residues in the CDR3. Germline V lookup: CDR1 MNHEY, CDR2 SMNVEV (reference sequence). Trimming stripped 3 bases from V and 3 bases from J, with 12 bases between. In nucleotides, the CDR3 is TGTGCCAGCAGTTTTCGTCCAGGGCCCAATCAGCCCCAGCATTTT. This translates into CASSFRPGPNQPQHF.

The chain has TRBV2 and TRBJ2-3; TRBD2 matches 9 bases. After removal of 3 bases from V and 4 bases from J, the junction contained 5 bases not matched to a gene. Germline V gene data show CDR1 as SNHLY and CDR2 as FYNNEI. The CDR3 is 15 residues long. CDR3 region: CASSEGAGGADTQYF. DNA for the CDR3: TGTGCCAGCAGTGAGGGAGCGGGGGGCGCAGATACGCAGTATTTT.

This clone showed up just a few times. The V and J genes are TRBV11-3 and TRBJ2-1; 10 bases align to TRBD1. CDR3 length: 15 amino acids. V shed 4 bases, J shed 10 bases, and the junction held 10 bases outside the gene matches. Germline V CDR1 and CDR2: SGHNT, YENEEA. CDR3 protein: CASSSGQGTIEEQFF. Here the CDR3 DNA reads TGTGCCAGCAGCTCGGGACAGGGGACAATCGAGGAGCAGTTCTTC.

The gene calls are TRBV7-2 and TRBJ2-5; D unclear. From germline, CDR1 is SGHTA and CDR2 FQGNSA. This CDR3 spans 13 amino acids. The V end lost 5 bases, the J end lost 1 base, and 8 bases lay between the germline ends. The CDR3 bases are TGTGCCAGCAGCCAATTGTCCCAAGAGACCCAGTACTTC. Amino acid sequence: CASSQLSQETQYF.

The rearrangement joins TRBV27 to TRBJ2-3, with D possibly TRBD1 on 6 matching bases. In germline, CDR1 is MNHEY, CDR2 SMNVEV (reference sequence). The CDR3 is 15 amino acids. The V and J ends lost 10 bases and 0 bases respectively, with 17 bases between them. The CDR3 spells CATGSNRVSTDTQYF. The CDR3 DNA reads as TGTGCCACCGGATCGAACAGGGTGAGCACAGATACGCAGTATTTT.

This rearrangement joins TRBV27 to TRBJ1-2; D unclear. V lost 5 bases, J lost 4 bases, and 14 bases lay in between. The germline gives CDR1 MNHEY, CDR2 SMNVEV (reference sequence). There are 14 residues in the CDR3. The DNA of the CDR3 is TGTGCCAGCAGTGAACACCTTCTAGGCTATGGCTACACCTTC. Encoded protein: CASSEHLLGYGYTF.

The V call is TRBV9, the J call TRBJ2-7; D may match TRBD1 or TRBD2 (5 bases each). Trimming removed 0 bases at V and 0 bases at J, with 10 bases between. This CDR3 spans 15 amino acids. Germline V gene sequence: CDR1 SGDLS, CDR2 YYNGEE. The chain's CDR3 is CASSVAPGASYEQYF. The DNA of the CDR3 is TGTGCCAGCAGCGTAGCTCCCGGGGCCTCCTACGAGCAGTACTTC.

This clone was observed once. V gene TRBV27 combines with J gene TRBJ2-1; 11 bases are a match to TRBD2. Germline V CDR1 and CDR2: MNHEY, SMNVEV (reference sequence). This CDR3 has 18 residues. Trimming removed 7 bases from V and 2 bases from J; junction bases left unmatched: 13. This CDR3 reads CASKRLASGRFAYNEQFF. DNA of the CDR3: TGTGCCAGCAAACGGTTGGCTAGCGGGAGGTTCGCCTACAATGAGCAGTTCTTC.

The chain joins TRBV9 to TRBJ2-3, with D unresolved. The germline V gene has CDR1 SGDLS and CDR2 YYNGEE. V lost 0 bases, J lost 3 bases, and 5 bases lay in between. The CDR3 loop spans 13 amino acids. The CDR3 is CASSVEVTDTQYF. CDR3 DNA: TGTGCCAGCAGCGTAGAGGTGACAGATACGCAGTATTTT.

This chain uses TRBV5-6 with TRBJ2-6; possibly TRBD2 for D (5 bases). Germline V gene sequence: CDR1 SGHDT, CDR2 YYEEEE. The CDR3 contains 17 residues. V was trimmed by 2 bases and J by 1 base, leaving 13 bases between them. DNA for the CDR3: TGTGCCAGCAGCTTTGCCCCTACTAGATCTGGGGCCAACGTCCTGACTTTC. Translating gives CASSFAPTRSGANVLTF.

The rearrangement joins TRBV5-1 to TRBJ2-1, with 8 nucleotides matching TRBD1. This CDR3 contains 14 residues. V lost 4 bases and J lost 6; bases outside the gene matches: 6. Per the germline V gene, CDR1 is SGHRS and CDR2 is YFSETQ. The DNA for the CDR3 is TGCGCCAGCAGCGTGACAGGGGCGGGCAATGAGCAGTTCTTC. Encoded protein: CASSVTGAGNEQFF.

This clone was detected a few times. The chain combines TRBV29-1 with TRBJ1-2, with D hard to call. Trimming took off 7 bases at V and 8 bases at J, with 17 bases between the two ends. The germline gives CDR1 SQVTM, CDR2 ANQGSEA. The CDR3 is made up of 12 amino acids. CDR3 nucleotide sequence: TGCAGCGCCCAGCTTGCGGGTCGGGGCTACACCTTC. Translating gives CSAQLAGRGYTF.

The V and J genes are TRBV2 and TRBJ1-2, with 8 nucleotides matching TRBD1. The CDR3 covers 15 residues. Germline CDR1 and CDR2: SNHLY and FYNNEI. With V trimmed by 6 bases and J by 3 bases, 9 bases remained unmatched. In DNA, the CDR3 is TGTGCCAGCAGCCCCACTACGACAGGGGACTATGGCTACACCTTC. Translated, it gives CASSPTTTGDYGYTF.

This chain uses TRBV2 with TRBJ2-1; D may be TRBD2 (5 bases). The V end was cut by 7 bases, the J end by 6 bases, with 10 bases between. The V gene's germline CDR1 is SNHLY and CDR2 FYNNEI. The CDR3 is 12 residues long. The CDR3 reads CASKLGSNEQFF. The CDR3 DNA reads as TGTGCCAGCAAGTTAGGGAGCAATGAGCAGTTCTTC.

This clone was seen once. The genes are TRBV11-2 and TRBJ1-5; D not certain. The CDR3 runs 13 residues. Per the germline V gene, CDR1 is SGHAT and CDR2 is FQNNGV. Trimming took off 0 bases at V and 6 bases at J, with 6 bases between the two ends. This CDR3 is CASSLDLGQPQHF. The CDR3 DNA reads TGTGCCAGCAGCTTAGATCTGGGTCAGCCCCAGCATTTT. Looking up the rest from reference TRBV11-2 and TRBJ1-5 gives the full variable domain: EAGVAQSPRYKIIEKRQSVAFWCNPISGHATLYWYQQILGQGPKLLIQFQNNGVVDDSQLPKDRFSAERLKGVDSTLKIQPAKLEDSAVYLCASSLDLGQPQHFGDGTRLSIL.

The chain employs TRBV6-6 and TRBJ2-3; 12 bases are shared with TRBD1. CDR1 and CDR2 (germline): MNHNY, SVGAGI (reference sequence). The CDR3 length is 14 residues. J lost 7 bases, V lost 6 bases, and 5 bases had no gene match. CDR3 coding DNA: TGTGCCAGCAGGCCGGGACAGGGGGCCAATACGCAGTATTTT. Translated, it gives CASRPGQGANTQYF.

The V gene is TRBV7-8, the J gene TRBJ1-5; D remains unclear. There are 14 residues in the CDR3. Between the trimmed V and J ends, which lost 8 bases and 4 bases, there was a span of 15 bases. The germline V gene has CDR1 SGHVS and CDR2 FQNEAQ. For the CDR3, the DNA is TGTGCCAGCGCTGGGCAGCGTCGAAATCAGCCCCAGCATTTT. It yields the protein CASAGQRRNQPQHF.

This clone was counted between two and nine times. The rearrangement links TRBV11-1 to TRBJ2-7, with TRBD2 as a possible D gene (5 bases). CDR1 and CDR2 from the germline V gene are SGHAT and FQDESV (reference sequence). Trimming removed 4 bases at V and 3 bases at J, with 10 bases between. The CDR3 length is 13 residues. The CDR3: CASSWTGLYEQYF. CDR3 DNA: TGTGCCAGCAGCTGGACCGGACTCTACGAGCAGTACTTC.

This chain uses TRBV5-1 with TRBJ1-1; 8 bases are a match to TRBD1. Germline values: CDR1 SGHRS, CDR2 YFSETQ. Trimming at V came to 2 bases and at J to 6 bases, leaving 6 bases not matched to a gene. The CDR3 totals 14 residues. This CDR3 is CASSLPGGLSEAFF. The CDR3 coding sequence is TGCGCCAGCAGCTTACCAGGGGGCTTGTCTGAAGCTTTCTTT.

The CDR3 here is CASTPGGGGHEQFF. In DNA form, the CDR3 reads TGTGCCAGCACTCCCGGAGGGGGAGGCCATGAGCAGTTCTTC. This chain links TRBV25-1 with TRBJ2-1; possibly TRBD1 or TRBD2 for D (6 bases each). Germline CDR1 and CDR2: MGHDK and SYGVNS. The V end was cut by 7 bases, the J end by 8 bases, with 18 bases between. CDR3 size: 14 residues.

In DNA, the CDR3 is TGTGCCAGCAGTTCGACAGGCGTGGGTGGCTACACCTTC. This sequence encodes CASSSTGVGGYTF. The chain carries TRBV28 and TRBJ1-2; perhaps TRBD1 as D (6 bases). Germline V gene lookup returns CDR1 MDHEN and CDR2 SYDVKM. The CDR3 consists of 13 residues. Trimming took off 4 bases at V and 7 bases at J, with 13 bases between the two ends.

The chain links TRBV2 to TRBJ2-7; 9 nucleotides line up with TRBD1. CDR3 size: 15 residues. The germline V gene has CDR1 SNHLY and CDR2 FYNNEI. V lost 3 bases, J lost 1 base, and 4 bases stayed unmatched. CDR3 DNA sequence: TGTGCCAGCAGTGACTCGACAGGGGGGTCCTACGAGCAGTACTTC. Its translation is CASSDSTGGSYEQYF.

The CDR3 region is CASSQGTSGRAYEQYF. DNA for the CDR3: TGCGCCAGCAGCCAGGGGACTAGCGGGAGGGCCTACGAGCAGTACTTC. V and J are TRBV5-1 and TRBJ2-7; TRBD2 aligns across 16 bases. With V trimmed by 4 bases and J by 2 bases, 3 bases remained unmatched. Germline CDR1 and CDR2: SGHRS and YFSETQ. CDR3 length: 16 residues. The variable domain in full, with the rest retrieved from reference TRBV5-1 and TRBJ2-7, is KAGVTQTPRYLIKTRGQQVTLSCSPISGHRSVSWYQQTPGQGLQFLFEYFSETQRNKGNFPGRFSGRQFSNSRSEMNVSTLELGDSALYLCASSQGTSGRAYEQYFGPGTRLTVT.